This TCR beta chain originates from a study of blood T cell repertoires in COVID-19. Looking at the study overall: Sites across the United States, Italy and Spain contributed samples from acute and convalescent COVID-19. Nucleic acid was either cDNA or gDNA, and it came from T cells, B-cell-depleted T cells, or PBMCs.

Germline loops: CDR1 MDHEN, CDR2 SYDVKM. This CDR3 spans 16 amino acids. V trimming: 5 bases; J trimming: 8 bases; junction bases outside the gene matches: 17. In the authors' workflow: Scientists estimated how many nucleated cells there were by amplifying reference gene primers. Repertoires were generated with immunoSEQ multiplex PCR, while TCRdb's copy carries only in-frame clones and drops some. For V, J and clone size, that table is used; D and trimming come from the DNA. The sample has 150,000 to 200,000 clones, 80% to 90% seen once. The sequencing sample was made of peripheral blood. The TCR comes from a man between 70 and 80 years old with active or convalescent COVID-19. The V call is TRBV28, the J call TRBJ1-2; 7 bases line up with TRBD1. The CDR3 loop is CASSPPGTEGVTGYTF. The CDR3 coding sequence is TGTGCCAGCAGTCCACCCGGGACAGAGGGAGTTACGGGCTACACCTTC.